This TCR beta chain was observed in a study of T cell responses to AZD1222 COVID-19 vaccine. The study, taken as a whole, reports: Across the whole spike, CD4 TCRs peaked at regions 160-218 and 743-854. Close to half of spike-specific TCRs reportedly recognize unmutated variant regions. In all cases, repertoires were sampled only after the peak T cell response. White British people made up most donors, females outnumbered males, and clonal diversity was possibly underestimated.

As for this clone: Its antigen is unknown.

V lost 7 bases and J lost 2, with 9 bases in between. Germline CDR1 is SGHAT and CDR2 is FQNNGV. There are 14 residues in the CDR3. Some clones are missing from TCRdb's copy, which holds only in-frame ones; the method was immunoSEQ multiplex PCR. The sample yields 90,000 to 150,000 clones, around nine tenths seen once. This TCR derives from an adult in good health. Material: peripheral blood, obtained on day 0 of AZD1222 vaccination. The V gene is TRBV11-2, the J gene TRBJ1-6; no definite D call. The CDR3 loop reads CASMEGTYNSPLHF. The CDR3, as DNA: TGTGCCAGCATGGAGGGTACCTATAATTCACCCCTCCACTTT.